The T cell receptor (beta chain) under discussion was sequenced for a study of blood T cell repertoires in COVID-19. Background on the study: Collection of acute and convalescent COVID-19 samples took place in the United States, Italy and Spain. T cells, B-cell-depleted T cells, or PBMCs supplied cDNA or gDNA.

In the source study's methods: Reference gene primer amplification yielded estimated nucleated cell counts. TCRdb keeps only in-frame clones here, not all; method: immunoSEQ multiplex PCR. D and trimming were read from the DNA, whereas the V and J calls and clone size are those reported in that table. The data show approximately 100,000 clones, nearly 90% seen once. This CDR3 comprises 13 residues. Germline loops: CDR1 LGHDT, CDR2 YNNKEL (reference sequence). Trimming took 0 bases from V and 2 from J, leaving 4 bases between them. The sequenced sample was peripheral blood. This chain connects TRBV3-1 (or the pseudogene TRBV3-2) to TRBJ1-1; D gene ambiguous. The clonotype was recovered from a woman of 80 years or more with active COVID-19. In DNA form, the CDR3 reads TGTGCCAGCAGCCAAGATAAAAACACTGAAGCTTTCTTT. It encodes CASSQDKNTEAFF.